This TCR beta chain was recorded in a study of beta chain features in type 1 diabetes. General observations from the study: Significant though moderate, a shortening of TCRB CDR3s appeared in all four CD4+ subsets of Type 1 diabetes patients. A definitive answer on HLA type influencing TCRB rearrangement was not reached here. Shorter templates might be favored by PCR, equally in patients and controls.

The CDR3 has 14 residues. V dropped 2 bases and J dropped 3 bases, with 8 bases sitting between them. Germline CDR1 is SGHTA and CDR2 is FQGNSA. Blood was drawn once from each donor into heparinised tubes. The draws averaged roughly 120 mL. Via CD45RO/CCR7/CD25/CD127/CD95/CD27, cells of the CD4+ naive, central memory, regulatory and stem cell-like memory subsets were sorted. Every isolated RNA sample was fully reverse transcribed, so sequencing captured expressed TCRB transcripts. Produced via immunoSEQ multiplex PCR; TCRdb's table is partial and in-frame only. Among 150,000 to 200,000 clones, approximately 62% were seen once, and the ten largest hold roughly 0.095%. Comments on this clone: Its antigen is undetermined.

The chain has TRBV7-2 and TRBJ2-1; perhaps TRBD1 as D (6 bases). The TCR sequence derives from a young man with type 1 diabetes. The material sequenced was naive CD4+ T cells from blood. Here the CDR3 reads CASSLPTGYNEQFF. The CDR3 DNA follows: TGTGCCAGCAGCTTACCGACAGGCTACAATGAGCAGTTCTTC.